This TCR beta chain was found in a study of blood T cell repertoires in COVID-19. At the level of the study: Samples taken during acute and convalescent COVID-19 were collected in the United States, Italy and Spain.

This CDR3 is built from 15 residues. The germline gives CDR1 MDHEN, CDR2 SYDVKM. V shed 7 bases, J shed 2 bases, and the junction held 7 bases outside the gene matches. How the authors handled the data: Quantification of nucleated cells was approximated via reference gene primer amplification. TCRdb's table, derived via immunoSEQ multiplex PCR, lists solely in-frame clones and lacks some. V, J and clone size derive from that table, while D and trimming were established from the DNA sequence. The table includes 150,000 to 200,000 clones, nearly 90% detected once. Participants were aged about 18 to 90 years, lived in around 22 US areas, and enrolled virtually. Participants reported their clinical history, and cohort assignment relied on those reports.

The origin of this receptor is a woman in her thirties or forties with acute COVID-19. The rearrangement joins TRBV28 to TRBJ1-5, with 8 bases fitting TRBD1. Sequencing input: PBMCs or T cells enriched from blood (not recorded which). The CDR3 DNA reads as TGTGCCAGCACCATGACAGGGGAGCGCAATCAGCCCCAGCATTTT. It encodes CASTMTGERNQPQHF. The whole variable domain, filled in from reference TRBV28 and TRBJ1-5, reads DVKVTQSSRYLVKRTGEKVFLECVQDMDHENMFWYRQDPGLGLRLIYFSYDVKMKEKGDIPEGYSVSREKKERFSLILESASTNQTSMYLCASTMTGERNQPQHFGDGTRLSIL.